Listed below are T cell receptor beta chains from one sample, sequenced in a study of T cells in localized non-small cell lung cancer. Using immunoSEQ multiplex PCR, the repertoire was profiled, and TCRdb retains in-frame clones only, with some absent. The data show around 36,000 clones, about four fifths seen once. The sequences come from PBMCs, collected before any cancer treatment. The source of these receptors is a woman aged 40-70 years with stage II squamous cell lung carcinoma. Both conserved end residues are part of each CDR3. D genes are given only for firm matches. Size tells how often a clone was seen (once, few, many) or the class of an expanded clone, and some rows leave it out.

abundance	v_gene	j_gene	d_gene	CDR3nt	CDR3aa
.	TRBV11-1	TRBJ2-7	.	TGTGCCAGCAGTTTGACAGCGATCTCCTACGAGCAGTACTTC	CASSLTAISYEQYF
.	TRBV28	TRBJ1-2	.	TGTGCCAGCAGTTTGGGCAGCCCTGGGGGCTACACCTTC	CASSLGSPGGYTF
.	TRBV19	TRBJ1-2	.	TGTGCCAGTTATTATTATGGCTACACCTTC	CASYYYGYTF
few	TRBV13	TRBJ2-1	.	TGTGCCAGCAGCCCCCTTTACAATGAGCAGTTCTTC	CASSPLYNEQFF
.	TRBV6-6	TRBJ2-1	.	TGTGCCAGCAGTTACCCGCGGCAGGGATCCTACAATGAGCAGTTCTTC	CASSYPRQGSYNEQFF
.	TRBV5-1	TRBJ2-2	.	TGCGCCAGCAGCTTGGACCGGGGCGGGGAGCTGTTTTTT	CASSLDRGGELFF
.	TRBV29-1	TRBJ2-5	.	TGCAGCGTTGCCGGAAGGACACTCTGGGGTGAGACCCAGTACTTC	CSVAGRTLWGETQYF
.	TRBV6-5	TRBJ1-4	.	TGTGCCAGCAGTTACTCGATTGGAACCCACAATGAAAAACTGTTTTTT	CASSYSIGTHNEKLFF
.	TRBV18	TRBJ1-1	.	TGTGCCAGCTCACCACAGGGGGGCGCGGGAGGAAGCACTGAAGCTTTCTTT	CASSPQGGAGGSTEAFF
few	TRBV25-1	TRBJ1-6	.	TGTGCCAGCTCCCGAGGGACCAATTCACCCCTCCACTTT	CASSRGTNSPLHF
few	TRBV6-1	TRBJ1-5	.	TGTGCCAGCAGTACTCAGGAGACCAATCAGCCCCAGCATTTT	CASSTQETNQPQHF
.	TRBV7-8	TRBJ1-1	.	TGTGCCAGCAGCGGAACCCTATTAGCAGAAAACACTGAAGCTTTCTTT	CASSGTLLAENTEAFF
once	TRBV9	TRBJ1-2	.	TGTGCCAGCAGCCCCTCGGTTGGCTACACCTTC	CASSPSVGYTF
few	TRBV9	TRBJ1-4	TRBD1	TGTGCCAGCAGCCCCTTCACGGGACAGACAGGGGAAAAACTGTTTTTT	CASSPFTGQTGEKLFF
.	TRBV28	TRBJ2-3	TRBD1	TGTGCCAGCAGCCCGACAGGGGGCACAGATACGCAGTATTTT	CASSPTGGTDTQYF
once	TRBV20-1	TRBJ1-1	.	TGCAGTGCTAGGATAGCTTATGAAGCTTTCTTT	CSARIAYEAFF
.	TRBV5-1	TRBJ2-5	.	TGCGCCAGCAGCTTGGCCGCGATGACACAAGAGACCCAGTACTTC	CASSLAAMTQETQYF
.	TRBV19	TRBJ1-1	.	TGTGCCAGTAGTATAGACGACCCGGGACGGGTCGGCGGGAACACTGAAGCTTTCTTT	CASSIDDPGRVGGNTEAFF
.	TRBV4-1	TRBJ2-7	.	TGCGCCAGCAGCCTAGGTGGGGGGAGCTCCTACGAGCAGTACTTC	CASSLGGGSSYEQYF
.	TRBV27	TRBJ2-1	TRBD1	TGTGCCAGCACTACAGGGGTCAATGAGCAGTTCTTC	CASTTGVNEQFF
once	TRBV29-1	TRBJ2-1	.	TGCAGCCATTTGAGGGGCTTGAACAATGAGCAGTTCTTC	CSHLRGLNNEQFF
.	TRBV13	TRBJ2-5	.	TGTGCCAGCAGCTCATCCAGACTGAGGAGCCGACAAGAGACCCAGTACTTC	CASSSSRLRSRQETQYF
few	TRBV14	TRBJ1-1	TRBD1	TGTGCCAGCAGCCGGACAGGGGCTGAAGCTTTCTTT	CASSRTGAEAFF
.	TRBV5-1	TRBJ1-1	.	TGCGCCAGCAGCTGGCCGGGGGTGAACACTGAAGCTTTCTTT	CASSWPGVNTEAFF
.	TRBV18	TRBJ2-5	.	TGTGCCAGCTCACCAAACGCTGTGGGGGAGACCCAGTACTTC	CASSPNAVGETQYF
.	TRBV7-8	TRBJ2-7	.	TGTGCCAGCAGCTTAGCGGGAGCCCGGCGCTACGAGCAGTACTTC	CASSLAGARRYEQYF
.	TRBV19	TRBJ1-1	TRBD1	TGTGCCAGTAGTTATGAGGGGGCCAACACTGAAGCTTTCTTT	CASSYEGANTEAFF
once	TRBV6-4	TRBJ1-2	.	TGTGCCAGCAGGTTTCCGGGACACCCCGGTGATGGCTACACCTTC	CASRFPGHPGDGYTF
.	TRBV4-3	TRBJ1-2	.	TGCGCCAGCAGCCCCTCAGTAGGGGTGGGCTACACCTTC	CASSPSVGVGYTF
.	TRBV19	TRBJ2-3	TRBD2	TGTGCCAGTAGTATAGAAGATGCGGGGGGCGACTCTAGCACAGATACGCAGTATTTT	CASSIEDAGGDSSTDTQYF
.	TRBV18	TRBJ1-1	TRBD1	TGTGCCAGCTCACCACCATGGACAGGGGTCCCGAAAACTTTCTTT	CASSPPWTGVPKTFF
.	TRBV4-2	TRBJ1-3	.	TGTGCCAGCAGCCAAGATTTGTCAGGGAACTCTGGAAACACCATATATTTT	CASSQDLSGNSGNTIYF
.	TRBV9	TRBJ1-1	TRBD1	TGTGCCAGCAGCGGAGACAGGGGTGGCACTGAAGCTTTCTTT	CASSGDRGGTEAFF
once	TRBV6-4	TRBJ1-2	TRBD1	TGTGCCAGCAGCTCCGGACAGGGTAAAGGCTACACCTTC	CASSSGQGKGYTF
.	TRBV2	TRBJ2-1	TRBD2	TGTGCCAGCAGTGGCACGGTAGGAGCGGGAGGGAATGAGCAGTTCTTC	CASSGTVGAGGNEQFF
.	TRBV19	TRBJ2-4	.	TGTGCCAGTAGTATGGGGGCCAAAAACATTCAGTACTTC	CASSMGAKNIQYF
.	TRBV9	TRBJ2-1	TRBD1	TGTGCCAGCAGCAGCGGGACAGGGATCCATGAGCAGTTCTTC	CASSSGTGIHEQFF
.	TRBV7-9	TRBJ2-5	.	TGTGCCAGCAGGCACAGGAGTGGAGAGACCCAGTACTTC	CASRHRSGETQYF
.	TRBV11-3	TRBJ2-3	TRBD1	TGTGCCAGCAGCCCAGGGGGCGGCAGCACAGATACGCAGTATTTT	CASSPGGGSTDTQYF
.	TRBV19	TRBJ1-5	TRBD1	TGTGCCAGCAAACAACAGGGGGCTAGCAATCAGCCCCAGCATTTT	CASKQQGASNQPQHF
.	TRBV7-9	TRBJ2-7	.	TGTGCCAGCAGCCCCGGGACCGCCTCCAGCTCCTACGAGCAGTACTTC	CASSPGTASSSYEQYF
.	TRBV6-6	TRBJ1-3	TRBD1	TGTGCCAGCAGTTCACAGGGGATTGCTGGAAACACCATATATTTT	CASSSQGIAGNTIYF
.	TRBV28	TRBJ2-2	TRBD1	TGTGCCAGCAGTAAACACCTACAGGGGATGGGCACCGGGGAGCTGTTTTTT	CASSKHLQGMGTGELFF
.	TRBV5-1	TRBJ1-2	.	TGCGCCAGCAGCCCAGTCCCGGGACTGGGAGGCCATGGCTACACCTTC	CASSPVPGLGGHGYTF
.	TRBV6-6	TRBJ2-5	.	TGTGCCAGCAGTGACGCCCCGGGGTCCCGGGAGACCCAGTACTTC	CASSDAPGSRETQYF
few	TRBV4-3	TRBJ1-2	.	TGCGCCAGCAGCCAAGAAATCCGGGAGGAAGGCTACACCTTC	CASSQEIREEGYTF
.	TRBV5-1	TRBJ2-5	TRBD1	TGCGCCAGCAGCTTGGGGATTACAGGGGGAGTAGAGACCCAGTACTTC	CASSLGITGGVETQYF
.	TRBV5-5	TRBJ1-1	.	TGTGCCAGCAGCTTGGAATCACGCCTGAACACTGAAGCTTTCTTT	CASSLESRLNTEAFF
.	TRBV15	TRBJ2-3	TRBD1	TGTGCCACCAGCCGGGACAGGGGGTTGGATACGCAGTATTTT	CATSRDRGLDTQYF
.	TRBV11-2	TRBJ1-2	.	TGTGCCAGCAGCATCGGACGGGAAAACTATGGCTACACCTTC	CASSIGRENYGYTF
.	TRBV5-8	TRBJ1-2	.	TGTGCCAGCAGCCAAAGCTACAGGAATGGCTACACCTTC	CASSQSYRNGYTF
.	TRBV6-6	TRBJ2-4	TRBD1	TGTGCCAGCAGTTCGGGACAGGAGAAGACCAAAAACATTCAGTACTTC	CASSSGQEKTKNIQYF
.	TRBV4-2	TRBJ1-3	.	TGTGCCAGCAGCCAAGATACAGTAGGGTCTGGAAACACCATATATTTT	CASSQDTVGSGNTIYF